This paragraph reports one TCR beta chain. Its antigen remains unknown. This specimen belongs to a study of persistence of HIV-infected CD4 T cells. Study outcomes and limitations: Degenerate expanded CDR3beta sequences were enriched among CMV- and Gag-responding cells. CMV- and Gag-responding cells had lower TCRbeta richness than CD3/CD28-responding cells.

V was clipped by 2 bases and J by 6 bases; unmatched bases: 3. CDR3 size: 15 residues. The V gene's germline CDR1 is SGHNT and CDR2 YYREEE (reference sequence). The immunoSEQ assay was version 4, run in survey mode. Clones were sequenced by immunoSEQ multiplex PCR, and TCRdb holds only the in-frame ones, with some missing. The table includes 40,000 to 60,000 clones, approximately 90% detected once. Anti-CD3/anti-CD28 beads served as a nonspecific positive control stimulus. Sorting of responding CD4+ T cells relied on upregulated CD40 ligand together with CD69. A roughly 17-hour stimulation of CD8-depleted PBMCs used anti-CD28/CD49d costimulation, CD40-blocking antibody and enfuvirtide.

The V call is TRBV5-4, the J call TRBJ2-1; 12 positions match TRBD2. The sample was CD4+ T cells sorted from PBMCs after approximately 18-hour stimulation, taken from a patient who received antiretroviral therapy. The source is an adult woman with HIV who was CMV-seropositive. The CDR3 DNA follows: TGTGCCAGCAGCTTCCCGACTAGCGGGAGCAATGAGCAGTTCTTC. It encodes CASSFPTSGSNEQFF.